The TCR beta chain described here comes from a study of blood T cell repertoires in COVID-19. Study in general: Collection of acute and convalescent COVID-19 samples took place in the United States, Italy and Spain. The cDNA or gDNA used as material had been derived from T cells, B-cell-depleted T cells, or PBMCs.

Original analysis: How many nucleated cells were present was estimated from reference gene primer amplification. Using immunoSEQ multiplex PCR, the repertoire was profiled, and TCRdb retains in-frame clones only, with some absent. Clone size and V and J calls were adopted from that table, with D and trimming inferred from the DNA. In the table there are about 75,000 clones, roughly 90% of which are singletons. Germline lookup yields CDR1 LNHDA and CDR2 SQIVND (reference sequence). The CDR3 loop spans 15 amino acids. Trimming removed 3 bases from V and 6 bases from J, with 17 bases in between. This rearrangement joins TRBV19 to TRBJ1-1, with D tentatively TRBD1 (5 bases). The receptor comes from a human donor in a cohort sampled during active COVID-19. The sample comprised peripheral blood. CDR3 in amino acids: CASSISVQAYPEAFF. The CDR3 DNA is TGTGCCAGTAGTATTAGTGTACAGGCTTACCCTGAAGCTTTCTTT.